This T cell receptor (beta chain) was profiled in a study of T-cell reconstitution after alpha-beta-depleted transplantation in children. Findings and limits, study-wide: T-cell counts and diversity at one year post-transplant came mainly from newly produced T cells. Recipient T cells and thymic progenitors that survived were the source of the high TCRbeta diversity seen at day 60 in some patients. Expanded graft clones numbering several hundred reportedly gave rise to alpha-beta T cells about two months after transplant.

Remarks on this clonotype: Its antigen remains unknown.

CDR3 length: 15 residues. V lost 5 bases and J 3 bases, leaving 14 bases between the germline ends. Germline CDR1 reads MNHEY; CDR2 reads SVGEGT. TCRbeta library preparation incorporated unique molecular identifiers. Each CDR3 protein gets one entry after TCRdb re-called the PCR reads with MiXCR. The data contain 450,000 to 550,000 distinct CDR3 sequences, roughly 10% of them seen just once; the ten biggest clones take up roughly 15%. The source was PBMCs, mostly from graft donor cells, collected 180 days after TCRalphabeta/CD19-depleted stem cell transplant. The TCR was taken from a female patient aged 2-15 years who had a stem cell transplant for aplastic anemia, so the T cells may come from the graft donor. V usage is TRBV6-2 or TRBV6-3 and J usage is TRBJ2-1, with a weak D call TRBD2 (5 bases). DNA of the CDR3: TGTGCCAGCAGTCCCCCAGCGGCTTTCTACAATGAGCAGTTCTTC. Translation: CASSPPAAFYNEQFF.